This T cell receptor (beta chain) originates from a study of CD8 T cells in Susac syndrome. Germline values: CDR1 SGHDT, CDR2 YYEEEE. The CDR3 totals 16 residues. J lost 6 bases, V lost 4 bases, and 9 bases had no gene match. CD8+ and CD4+ blood T cells underwent TCR beta sequencing. FACS enriched CD8+ TEMRA cells, while bulk CD8+ and CD4+ were negatively isolated. Random hexamers were used to reverse transcribe about 0.45 to 1 ug of RNA. TCRdb redid the calling of the immunoSEQ multiplex PCR reads with MiXCR, one entry per CDR3 protein. The data hold around 220,000 distinct CDR3 sequences, with roughly nine tenths observed a single time.

J is TRBJ2-2 and V is TRBV5-6; 10 bases are a match to TRBD1. This TCR was recovered from a human donor with multiple sclerosis. Sequencing input: CD8+ T cells from PBMCs. The CDR3 region is CASSTPGQGMAGELFF. The CDR3 nucleotides are TGTGCCAGCAGCACCCCGGGACAGGGGATGGCCGGGGAGCTGTTTTTT.